The clone carrying this T cell receptor (beta chain) is a singleton in its sample. This entry is derived from a study of shared clonotypes between healthy human individuals. This CDR3 is built from 15 residues. V was cut by 2 bases and J by 2 bases, with 12 bases left in between. Germline V gene data show CDR1 as MNHEY and CDR2 as SMNVEV (reference sequence). Naive CD8 cells, CD45RO-negative and positively selected for CCR7, excluded terminally differentiated effector memory CD45RA+ cells. TCRdb's table, derived via immunoSEQ multiplex PCR, lists solely in-frame clones and lacks some. The sample comprises more than 2 million clones, just over 90% of which are singletons, and more than 1.5% rests with the top ten.

The TCR comes from a man aged 18-30 years in good health. Some clones in this sample may be carry-over from other donors' samples. The chain joins TRBV27 to TRBJ1-1; the D is unclear. The source material was naive CD8+ T cells from PBMCs. The CDR3 DNA sequence: TGTGCCAGCAGTTTAACGTTTTGGGGAAACACTGAAGCTTTCTTT. Residues: CASSLTFWGNTEAFF.